Sequencing of this T cell receptor (beta chain) was carried out in a study of T cell repertoires in cytomegalovirus infection. On this clonotype: Its specificity is unknown.

A single record per CDR3 protein comes from TCRdb applying MiXCR to the reads. The table shows about 190,000 distinct CDR3 sequences, with nearly 9.5% occurring only once. V was clipped by 2 bases and J by 5 bases; unmatched bases: 1. The germline CDR1 and CDR2 sequences are SGDLS and YYNGEE. The CDR3 runs 14 residues. Findings and caveats of the study: Clonotypes of TCR beta that were HLA-C-restricted and CMV-specific dominated the ex vivo response.

The chain carries TRBV9 and TRBJ1-6, with 7 bases aligning to TRBD1. The receptor was derived from a human donor in good health (CMV status not recorded). Some clones in this sample may be carry-over from other donors' samples. The sequenced sample consisted of PBMCs. CDR3: CASSVTGDNSPLHF. The CDR3, as DNA: TGTGCCAGCAGCGTTACAGGGGATAATTCACCCCTCCACTTT.